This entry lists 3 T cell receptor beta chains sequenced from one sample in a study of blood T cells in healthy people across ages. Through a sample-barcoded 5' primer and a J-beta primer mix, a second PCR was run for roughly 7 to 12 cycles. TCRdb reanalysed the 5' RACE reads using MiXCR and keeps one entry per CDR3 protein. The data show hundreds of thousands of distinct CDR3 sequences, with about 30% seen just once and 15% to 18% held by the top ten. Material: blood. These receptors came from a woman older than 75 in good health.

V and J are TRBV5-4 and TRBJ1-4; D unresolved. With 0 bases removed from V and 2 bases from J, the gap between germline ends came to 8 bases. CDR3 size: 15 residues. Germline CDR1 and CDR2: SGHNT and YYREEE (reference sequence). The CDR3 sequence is CASSLGSGTNEKLFF. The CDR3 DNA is TGTGCCAGCAGCTTGGGTTCCGGGACTAATGAAAAACTGTTTTTT.

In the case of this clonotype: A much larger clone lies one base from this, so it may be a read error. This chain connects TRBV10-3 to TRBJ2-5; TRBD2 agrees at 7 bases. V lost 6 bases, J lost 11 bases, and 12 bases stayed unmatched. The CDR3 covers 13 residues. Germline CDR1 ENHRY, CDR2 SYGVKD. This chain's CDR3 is CAISSSGTNEQYF. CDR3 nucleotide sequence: TGTGCCATCAGCTCATCAGGGACTAATGAGCAGTACTTC.

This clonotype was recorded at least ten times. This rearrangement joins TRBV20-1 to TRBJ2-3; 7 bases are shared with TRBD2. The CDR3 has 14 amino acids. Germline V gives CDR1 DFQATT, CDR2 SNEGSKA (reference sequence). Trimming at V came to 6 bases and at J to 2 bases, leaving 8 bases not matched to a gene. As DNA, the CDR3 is TGCAGTGCGCATACGGGGGGATTCACAGATACGCAGTATTTT. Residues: CSAHTGGFTDTQYF.